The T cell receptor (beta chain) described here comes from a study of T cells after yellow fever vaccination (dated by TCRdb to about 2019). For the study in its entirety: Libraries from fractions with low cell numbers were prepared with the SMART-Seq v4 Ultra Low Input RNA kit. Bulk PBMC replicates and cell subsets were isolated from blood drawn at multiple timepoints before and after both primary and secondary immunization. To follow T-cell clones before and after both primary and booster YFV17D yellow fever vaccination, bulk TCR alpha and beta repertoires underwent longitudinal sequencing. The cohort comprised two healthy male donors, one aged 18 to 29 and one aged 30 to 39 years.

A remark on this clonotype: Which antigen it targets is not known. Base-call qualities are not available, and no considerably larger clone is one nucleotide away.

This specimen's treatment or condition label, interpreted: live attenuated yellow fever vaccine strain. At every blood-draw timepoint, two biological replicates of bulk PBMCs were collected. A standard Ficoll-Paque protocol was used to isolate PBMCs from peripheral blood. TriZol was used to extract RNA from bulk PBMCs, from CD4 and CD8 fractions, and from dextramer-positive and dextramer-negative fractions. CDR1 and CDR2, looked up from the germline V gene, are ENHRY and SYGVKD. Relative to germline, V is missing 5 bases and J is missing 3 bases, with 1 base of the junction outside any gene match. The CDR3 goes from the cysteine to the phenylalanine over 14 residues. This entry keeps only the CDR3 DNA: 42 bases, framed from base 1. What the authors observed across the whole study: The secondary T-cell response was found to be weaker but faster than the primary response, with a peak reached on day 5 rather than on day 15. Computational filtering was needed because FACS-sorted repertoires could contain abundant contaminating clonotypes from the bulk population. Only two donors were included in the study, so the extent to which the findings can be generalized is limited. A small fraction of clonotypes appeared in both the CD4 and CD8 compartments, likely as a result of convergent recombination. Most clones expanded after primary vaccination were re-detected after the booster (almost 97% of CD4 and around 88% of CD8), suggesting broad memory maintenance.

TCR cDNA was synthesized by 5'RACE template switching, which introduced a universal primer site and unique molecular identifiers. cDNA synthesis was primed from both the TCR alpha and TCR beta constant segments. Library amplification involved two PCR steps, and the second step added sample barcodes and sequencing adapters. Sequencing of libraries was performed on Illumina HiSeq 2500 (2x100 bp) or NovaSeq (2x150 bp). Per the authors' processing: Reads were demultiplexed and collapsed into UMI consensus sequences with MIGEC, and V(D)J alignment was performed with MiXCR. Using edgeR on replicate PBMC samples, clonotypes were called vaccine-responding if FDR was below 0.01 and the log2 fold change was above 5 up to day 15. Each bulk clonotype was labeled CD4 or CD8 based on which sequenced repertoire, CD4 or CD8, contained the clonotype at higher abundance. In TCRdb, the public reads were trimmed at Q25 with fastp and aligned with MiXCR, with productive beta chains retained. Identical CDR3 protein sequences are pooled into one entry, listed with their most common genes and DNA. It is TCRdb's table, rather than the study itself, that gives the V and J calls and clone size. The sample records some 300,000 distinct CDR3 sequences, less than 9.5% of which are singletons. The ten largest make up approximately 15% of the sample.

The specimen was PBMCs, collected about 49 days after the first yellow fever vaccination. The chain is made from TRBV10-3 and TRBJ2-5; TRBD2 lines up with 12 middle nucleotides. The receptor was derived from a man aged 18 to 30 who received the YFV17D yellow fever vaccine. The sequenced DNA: TGTGCCATCAGTCCTAGCGGGGGGGAAGAGACCCAGTACTTC. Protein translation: CAISPSGGEETQYF.